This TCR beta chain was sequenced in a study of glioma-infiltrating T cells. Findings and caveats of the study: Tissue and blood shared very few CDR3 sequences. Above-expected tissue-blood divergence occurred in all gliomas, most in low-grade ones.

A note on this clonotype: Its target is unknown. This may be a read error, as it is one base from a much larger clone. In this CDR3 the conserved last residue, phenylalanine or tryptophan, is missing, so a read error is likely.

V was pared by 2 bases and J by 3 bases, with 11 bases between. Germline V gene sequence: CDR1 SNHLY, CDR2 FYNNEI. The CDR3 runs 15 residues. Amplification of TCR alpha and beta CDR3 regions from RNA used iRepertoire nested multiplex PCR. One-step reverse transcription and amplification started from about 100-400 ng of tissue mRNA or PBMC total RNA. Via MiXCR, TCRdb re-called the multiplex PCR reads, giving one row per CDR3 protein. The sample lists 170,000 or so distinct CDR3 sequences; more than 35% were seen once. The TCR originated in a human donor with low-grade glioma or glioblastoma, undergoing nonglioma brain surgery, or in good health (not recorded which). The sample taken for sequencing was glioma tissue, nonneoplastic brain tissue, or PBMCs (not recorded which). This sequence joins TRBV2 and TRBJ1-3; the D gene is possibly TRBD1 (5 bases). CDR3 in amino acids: CASSELWGLGNTIYL. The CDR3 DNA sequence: TGTGCCAGCAGTGAACTTTGGGGCCTTGGAAACACCATATATCTT.